This T cell receptor (beta chain) was found in a study of tumor-infiltrating lymphocytes in primary liver carcinoma. Study-wide results and caveats: Tumors significantly exceeded blood in top-250-clone fraction (p = 0.039).

Germline-derived CDR1 and CDR2 are MGHRA and YSYEKL. The CDR3 runs 17 residues. Total RNA and DNA came together from around 18-30 mg of bulk tissue without cell sorting. From approximately 0.5 ug of total RNA, TCR beta-specific cDNA was reverse-transcribed using a constant-region primer. Slightly modified ARM-PCR, run as three nested multiplex PCR rounds, produced the TCR beta libraries. Amplification in the first two PCR rounds was performed using TRBV1-TRBV30 forward primers and a C-beta reverse primer for approximately 10 cycles each. TCRdb re-called the multiplex PCR reads with MiXCR, one entry per CDR3 protein. Among 65,000 to 90,000 distinct CDR3 sequences listed, around 70% were seen once. As for this clonotype: Its antigen remains unidentified. One junction end disagrees with the germline gene, perhaps due to a read error.

This sequence joins TRBV4-1 and TRBJ2-1; 9 bases align to TRBD2. This sequence was found in a man aged 35 to 55 with primary liver carcinoma and hepatitis B virus infection. Sequencing was done on a sample of liver tumor tissue from sampling region 1. Regarding subset: tumor region T1, superior pole. The CDR3 loop reads CASGQPWGLADYNEHFF. As DNA, the CDR3 is TGCGCCAGCGGCCAACCGTGGGGACTAGCAGACTATAATGAGCACTTCTTC.